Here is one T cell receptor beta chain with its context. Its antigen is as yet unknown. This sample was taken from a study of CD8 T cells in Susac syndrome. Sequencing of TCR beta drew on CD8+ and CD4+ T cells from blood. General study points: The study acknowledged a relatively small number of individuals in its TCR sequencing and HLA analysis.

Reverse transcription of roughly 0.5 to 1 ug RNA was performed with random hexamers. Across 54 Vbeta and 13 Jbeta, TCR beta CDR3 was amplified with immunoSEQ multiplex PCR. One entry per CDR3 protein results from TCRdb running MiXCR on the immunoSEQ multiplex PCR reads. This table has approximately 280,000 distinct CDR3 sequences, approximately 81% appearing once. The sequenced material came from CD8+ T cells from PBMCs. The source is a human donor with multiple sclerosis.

The CDR3 region has the DNA TGTGCCAGCAGCTTGGATGACCCCCACACAGATACGCAGTATTTT. Its translation: CASSLDDPHTDTQYF. V gene TRBV5-5 combines with J gene TRBJ2-3; no clear D. The CDR3 covers 15 residues. Trimming stripped 0 bases from V and 2 bases from J, with 10 bases between. Germline V lookup: CDR1 SGHKS, CDR2 YYEKEE (reference sequence).